This TCR beta chain appears in the sequencing data of a study of tumor-infiltrating lymphocytes in primary liver carcinoma. Across the study: Staged T1-T3 N0M0, the tumors had sizes that ranged from roughly 4.2 to 11 cm across. Sample yields, roughly 3.5 to 7.13 million productive TCRbeta reads, were similar across the tissue types.

The CDR3 is made up of 13 amino acids. V lost 7 bases and J lost 1, with 10 bases in between. Germline V gene data show CDR1 as ENHRY and CDR2 as SYGVKD. This clonotype is medium-sized (0.01 to 0.1%) in the sample. Unsorted bulk tissue, roughly 20-32 mg of it, served as the source for co-extraction of RNA and DNA. TCR beta cDNA was made from 400 to 500 ng total RNA with a constant-region primer. Three nested multiplex PCR rounds of slightly modified ARM-PCR generated TCR beta libraries. The two initial PCR rounds, approximately 10 cycles each, used TRBV1-TRBV30 forward and C-beta reverse primers. TCRdb recomputed calls from the multiplex PCR reads with MiXCR, one row per CDR3 protein. The profile shows some 30,000 distinct CDR3 sequences, 76% of them singletons.

The sequence was collected from a man aged 40-50 years with primary liver carcinoma and hepatitis B virus infection. The sequenced material came from liver tumor tissue from sampling region 5. The subset: tumor region T5, tumor centre. This rearrangement joins TRBV10-3 to TRBJ1-1, with D possibly being TRBD1 (6 bases). The CDR3 nucleotides are TGTGCCATCAAGGCAGGGGAGAACACTGAAGCTTTCTTT. The encoded protein is CAIKAGENTEAFF.